This T cell receptor (beta chain) was recovered during a study of cytomegalovirus exposure and HLA in healthy donors listed by TCRdb under 2017. Notes on the research overall: An earlier analysis of several hundred of the donors reported approximately 260 Gb of sequence data and 95 million to 140 million unique TCR beta sequences obtained from around 190 million T cells. All discovery cohort repertoires had been generated on a single sequencing platform. Because of strong linkage in the cohort, four to six DR-DQ haplotypes were treated as single units for association and clustering. Class I and class II HLA loci were covered by the typing at four-digit resolution. Rather than using new phenotypic data, the later analysis identified candidate immune exposures from TCR beta sequences and from how often those sequences occurred across donors. An early release that covered 640 HLA-typed donors contained about 290 gigabases of sequencing data and some 87 million unique TCR sequences. Using immunosequencing, the study profiled T cell repertoires from about 610 subjects and related those repertoires to cytomegalovirus serostatus. The study combined high-throughput TCR immunosequencing, statistical association of individual TCRs with disease status, and machine learning to predict cytomegalovirus infection status. An earlier analysis of some 500 of the donors applied high-throughput TCR beta sequencing to assess whether each TCR beta V gene segment acted as functional or pseudogenic. Of the 300 to 450 genotyped donors, approximately 80% were placed in the genetic ancestry cluster associated with self-reported Caucasian donors. In addition to the first cohort of 650 to 800 subjects, a separate validation cohort of 130 or so different subjects was used. Donor age, sex, ethnicity and CMV serostatus were compiled together with the repertoire data. In a later analysis, previously published TCR beta repertoires from 670 or so donors were re-analyzed and high-resolution HLA genotyping was added so that TCR occurrence patterns could be studied. The number of typed donors differed by locus: roughly 629-630 for A, B, C, DRB1 and DQB1; about 520 for DQA1; 606 for DPA1; and about 470 for DPB1. In a later genetic analysis, genome-wide SNP genotypes for about 55% of the roughly 670 donors were used, and that subset was treated as a discovery cohort. The study was designed to test whether signatures of past pathogen exposure could be identified by cataloging public T cell receptors. Across approximately 400 genotyped donors of the cohort, an average of roughly 250,000 unique TCR beta nucleotide sequences per donor were sequenced, and 15% to 20% of those sequences were non-productive.

Concerning this clone: No cognate antigen has been identified for it. No qualities accompany the bases; no much larger clone lies one base away.

The cohort was made up of 500 to 800 healthy bone marrow donors. All cohort members were sampled while nominally healthy, although unrecorded immune exposures were likely present. The donor tested CMV seronegative and was one of the 352 seronegative cohort members. A peripheral blood sample was collected from each donor, and TCR beta sequencing was performed on peripheral blood mononuclear cells. Genomic DNA was extracted from the blood cell samples with the Qiagen DNeasy Blood Extraction Kit. Library creation used the immunoSEQ multiplex PCR assay. The multiplex PCR relied on a mix of 60 forward primers for TCR Vbeta segments and 13 reverse primers for TCR Jbeta segments. Amplification of the CDR3 region of rearranged TCR beta genes was performed with a multiplex PCR assay on genomic DNA. The amplified TCR beta libraries were sequenced on the Illumina HiSeq System as 87-base-pair reads. On the authors' methods: Across the 670 or so repertoires, a later analysis counted about 81 million unique TCR beta chains, 8.5 million to 12 million of which were shared by at least two donors. Raw reads were error-corrected and collapsed into unique sequences by a nearest-neighbor algorithm in which closely related sequences were merged to remove PCR and sequencing errors. Alignment of CDR3 sequences to IMGT reference sequences was used to assign V, D and J gene segments. Each retained sequence needed at least a six-nucleotide match to both a V gene segment and a J gene segment. A rearrangement was called productive if the CDR3 had no stop codons and remained in frame with V and J, and every other rearrangement was called non-productive. Following IMGT convention, CDR3 was defined as the stretch from the second conserved V-encoded cysteine up to the conserved J-encoded phenylalanine. Sequences without an unambiguous match to a single V gene segment were excluded from the earlier analysis of 450 to 650 of the donors. In an earlier analysis of several hundred of the donors, V segments were called functional above 56.7% productive rearrangements and were called segregating when the between-donor standard deviation exceeded 5%. A statistical classification framework was developed to diagnose cytomegalovirus status using the catalog of TCR beta chain sequences. In a later analysis, V and J genes were assigned by comparing TCR nucleotide sequences against IMGT/GENE-DB human TR gene sequences. Using the TCRdist pipeline, a later analysis assigned CDR3 sequences along with most-parsimonious VDJ recombination scenarios. In a later analysis, every TCR beta chain was defined by the combination of its CDR3 amino acid sequence and its V-gene family, and reads without a unique V-gene family were dropped. As a way to deal with suspected cross-contamination and a sequencing artifact, a later analysis dropped roughly 600 nucleotide sequences that were highly shared and had low generation probability. For each public chain, a later analysis derived a clonal expansion index from normalized ranks of inferred template counts within each repertoire. In a later analysis, generation probabilities were computed using a VDJ recombination model fitted to out-of-frame rearrangements, and the results were checked against IGoR. Hypergeometric tests were used in a later analysis to score TCR-TCR, TCR-HLA and TCR-CMV co-occurrence, with a repertoire-size bias correction applied to the TCR pairs. False discovery rates were estimated in a later analysis by permuting HLA or CMV assignments 20 times. In a later analysis, co-occurring TCRs were grouped using DBSCAN, with TCRdist sequence similarity added in when clustering inside HLA-allele-positive subsets. Repertoires with fewer than 30,000 or more than 120,000 public chains were left out of co-occurrence clustering, as were about 5 repertoires with anomalous nucleotide sharing. This immuneACCESS table, as held by TCRdb, lists in-frame sequences with V and J called but not all clones. Of the missing ones, under half trace to an unresolved V gene in checked studies; the others have no known cause. V, J and clone size derive from that table, while D and trimming were established from the DNA sequence. The sample data list 250,000 to 350,000 clones, and about four fifths of these were observed just once. The ten largest clonotypes hold over 0.3% of the sample.

The paper's findings and limits, for the study overall: An association between a missense DCLRE1C variant and V-gene and J-gene trimming of TCR beta chains was found in a later genetic analysis and replicated in an independent cohort. When HLA alleles, especially DR and DQ, strongly co-occurred, TCR associations were difficult to assign to individual alleles. According to a later analysis, parvovirus B19, influenza, CMV and Epstein-Barr virus appeared linked to several top co-occurrence clusters. Specific HLA alleles were associated with 18,000 or so TCR beta sequences at a false discovery rate of 0.05 in a later analysis. A later analysis found that HLA-associated TCR beta chains were more clonally expanded and had lower generation probabilities than equally common non-associated chains. A total of roughly 160 TCR beta chains were listed by the study as associated with cytomegalovirus. In a later analysis, most CMV-associated TCR beta chains were found to appear HLA-restricted, with HLA associations seemingly driven largely by CMV exposure. A few of the identified cytomegalovirus-associated TCR beta chains were confirmed in vitro to be specific for cytomegalovirus antigens. HLA typing was unavailable for some donors at each locus, so association tests used only the typed subset. According to a later analysis, TCR association rates differed among HLA loci, with DRB1 alleles showing the most associated TCRs and HLA-C alleles showing the fewest. Some IMGT-functional V segments, including TRBV6-2 and TRBV6-3, could not be told apart with the 87-base-pair reads, so those segments were excluded. In both the original and validation cohorts, the classifier was reported to diagnose cytomegalovirus status with high specificity and sensitivity. The authors suggested that the approach could potentially be extended to other disease states and immunological phenotypes. A further reported finding was that TCR beta sequences accurately predicted the HLA-A and HLA-B alleles for most subjects in the first cohort. The cohort was sequenced for TCR beta chains only, and without alpha or paired-chain data the features that could be detected were limited. Because counts were too low, roughly 18 rarely observed V segments, including chromosome 9 orphons, were left out of the earlier analysis of a few hundred of the donors. According to a later genetic analysis, donors in an Asian-associated ancestry cluster had fewer N-insertions in productive TCRs than the approximately 700-donor mean. Linkage disequilibrium might explain the correlated functional status among segregating V segments, but an unknown experimental factor could not be ruled out. The only immune exposure information available for the cohort was CMV serostatus. In an earlier analysis of 587 of the donors, most TCR beta V segments appeared in productive rearrangements about 87% or about 30% of the time, broadly matching IMGT annotations. Sequencing depth was assumed to be roughly uniform across donors in the presence/absence analyses, though that assumption may not hold. Most TCR sequences were observed very rarely across donors, whereas some public TCRs were present in many individuals. A group of highly shared sequence variants was considered likely to be a technical artifact of the sequencing pipeline.

At the junction V is shortened by 5 bases and J by 6 bases; bases outside the gene matches: 18. CDR1 is given as SGHVS and CDR2 as FQNEAQ, both from the germline V gene. The cysteine opens and the phenylalanine closes a CDR3 of 19 amino acids. Only the CDR3 portion is preserved as DNA: 57 bases, with reading frame beginning at the first base. The chain couples TRBV7-8 to TRBJ2-7; TRBD2 fits 14 bases in the junction. The origin of this receptor is a girl aged 2-10 years in good health and CMV-seronegative. Material for sequencing was PBMCs. DNA sequence: TGTGCCAGCAGCACTAGCGGACTAGCGGGAGGCTCGAGGGGCGGCGAGCAGTACTTC. This gives the protein CASSTSGLAGGSRGGEQYF.